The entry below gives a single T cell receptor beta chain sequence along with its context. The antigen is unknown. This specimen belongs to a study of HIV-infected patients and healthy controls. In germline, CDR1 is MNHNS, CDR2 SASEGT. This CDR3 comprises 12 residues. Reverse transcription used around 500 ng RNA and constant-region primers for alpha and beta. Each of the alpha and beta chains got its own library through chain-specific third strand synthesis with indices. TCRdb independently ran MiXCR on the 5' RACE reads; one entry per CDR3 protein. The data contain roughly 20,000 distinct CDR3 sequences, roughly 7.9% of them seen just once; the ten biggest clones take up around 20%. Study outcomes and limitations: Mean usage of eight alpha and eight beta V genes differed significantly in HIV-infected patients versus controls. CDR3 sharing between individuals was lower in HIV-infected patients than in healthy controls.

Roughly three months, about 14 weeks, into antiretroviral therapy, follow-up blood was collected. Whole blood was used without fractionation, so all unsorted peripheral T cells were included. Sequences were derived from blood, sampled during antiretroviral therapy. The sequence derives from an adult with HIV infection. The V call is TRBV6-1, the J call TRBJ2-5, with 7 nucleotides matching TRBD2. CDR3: CAEAGYGETQYF. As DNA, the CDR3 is TGTGCGGAAGCGGGGTACGGTGAGACCCAGTACTTC.